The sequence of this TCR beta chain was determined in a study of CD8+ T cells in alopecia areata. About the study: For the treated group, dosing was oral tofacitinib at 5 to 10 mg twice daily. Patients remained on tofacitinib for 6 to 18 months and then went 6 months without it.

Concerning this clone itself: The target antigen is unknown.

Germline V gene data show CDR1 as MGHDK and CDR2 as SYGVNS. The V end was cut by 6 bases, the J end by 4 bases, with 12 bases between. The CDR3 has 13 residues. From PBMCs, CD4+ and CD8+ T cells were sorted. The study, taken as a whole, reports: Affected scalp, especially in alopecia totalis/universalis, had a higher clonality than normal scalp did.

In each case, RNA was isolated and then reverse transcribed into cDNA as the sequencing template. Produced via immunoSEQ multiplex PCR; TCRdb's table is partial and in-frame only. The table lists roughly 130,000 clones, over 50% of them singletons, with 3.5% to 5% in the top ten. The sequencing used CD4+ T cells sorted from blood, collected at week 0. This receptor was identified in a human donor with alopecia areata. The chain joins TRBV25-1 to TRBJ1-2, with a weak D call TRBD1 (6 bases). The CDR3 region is CASSGWGAYGYTF. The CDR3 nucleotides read TGTGCCAGCAGCGGATGGGGGGCCTATGGCTACACCTTC.